Listed below are T cell receptor beta chains from one sample, sequenced in a study of blood T cell repertoires in COVID-19. Only in-frame clones appear in the TCRdb table, and some are missing; sequencing was by immunoSEQ multiplex PCR. The top ten clones hold approximately 2.5% of a sample with some 110,000 clones, 70% to 90% of them seen once. Sequencing was performed on peripheral blood. These receptors were obtained from a man aged 30 to 39 with acute or convalescent COVID-19. CDR3s include the opening cysteine and the closing phenylalanine or tryptophan. The D gene is left open where the match is weak. Size values are once, few and many counts, or a class for expanded clones, and some rows have none.

v_call	j_call	d_call	clone_size	cdr3_nt	cdr3_aa
TRBV11-2	TRBJ2-5	TRBD2	-	TGTGCCAGCAGCTTAGTTGCGGGGGAAGAGACCCAGTACTTC	CASSLVAGEETQYF
TRBV5-4	TRBJ2-1	TRBD2	-	TGTGCCAGCAGCGGTAGCGGGACGAGCTCCTACAATGAGCAGTTCTTC	CASSGSGTSSYNEQFF
TRBV11-2	TRBJ2-3	TRBD1	-	TGTGCCAGCAGCCATCGGACAGGGCGAGATACGCAGTATTTT	CASSHRTGRDTQYF
TRBV21-1	TRBJ2-7	-	many	TGTGCCAGCAGCCCGGCCGGGGGACTCTACGAGCAGTACTTC	CASSPAGGLYEQYF
TRBV6-4	TRBJ2-1	TRBD2	-	TGTGCCAGCAGTCCACTAGCGGGCCCATACAATGAGCAGTTCTTC	CASSPLAGPYNEQFF
TRBV7-9	TRBJ2-5	-	few	TGTGCCAGCGGTGACCCCACGGGGTGGGAGACCCAGTACTTC	CASGDPTGWETQYF
TRBV3-1/TRBV3-2	TRBJ1-2	-	few	TGTGCCAGCAGCCCCGTGGGGAGGTATGGCTACACCTTC	CASSPVGRYGYTF
TRBV6-5	TRBJ2-5	TRBD2	-	TGTGCCAGCAGTTACGGGGGGGACCAAGAGACCCAGTACTTC	CASSYGGDQETQYF
TRBV4-1	TRBJ2-2	-	-	TGCGCCAGCAGGCTAGGATCTGCGAACACCGGGGAGCTGTTTTTT	CASRLGSANTGELFF
TRBV3-1/TRBV3-2	TRBJ1-2	TRBD1	-	TGTGCCAGCAGCCAAGATCTAGTTGGGACAGGGATTGGCTACACCTTC	CASSQDLVGTGIGYTF
TRBV3-1/TRBV3-2	TRBJ1-2	-	-	TGTGCCAGCAGCCAAGGAAACAGCTTGAACTATGGCTACACCTTC	CASSQGNSLNYGYTF
TRBV25-1	TRBJ1-1	TRBD1	-	TGTGCCAGCAGTGGATTCAGTGAGGGACAGGGGGCTGAAGCTTTCTTT	CASSGFSEGQGAEAFF
TRBV3-1/TRBV3-2	TRBJ2-2	-	-	TGTGCCAGCAGCCAAGATGCGGGGCGGGACGGGGAGCTGTTTTTT	CASSQDAGRDGELFF
TRBV7-9	TRBJ1-4	-	-	TGTGCCAGCAGCTTAGGCGGGTTGGCGGAGGAAAAACTGTTTTTT	CASSLGGLAEEKLFF
TRBV3-1/TRBV3-2	TRBJ1-6	-	-	TGTGCCAGCAGCCTTGGACAGTTATCTTCACCCCTCCACTTT	CASSLGQLSSPLHF
TRBV5-5	TRBJ2-5	TRBD1	-	TGTGCCAGCAGCCCAGGACAGGGGAAAGAGACCCAGTACTTC	CASSPGQGKETQYF
TRBV19	TRBJ1-6	-	-	TGTGCCAGTGGGGGGAACAGCCCAGCTTCACCCCTCCACTTT	CASGGNSPASPLHF
TRBV7-8	TRBJ1-1	TRBD1	-	TGTGCCAGCAGCACCGACAGGGATACTGAAGCTTTCTTT	CASSTDRDTEAFF
TRBV12-3/TRBV12-4	TRBJ1-3	-	-	TGTGCCAGCAGCCCGGGGGAGGGGAACACCATATATTTT	CASSPGEGNTIYF
TRBV19	TRBJ2-1	TRBD2	-	TGTGCCAGTAGTATAAGAAGCGGGGGGGACAATGAGCAGTTCTTC	CASSIRSGGDNEQFF
TRBV30	TRBJ2-5	TRBD2	-	TGTGCCTGGACAGTAGGCGGGACTAGCAAAGAGACCCAGTACTTC	CAWTVGGTSKETQYF
TRBV11-2	TRBJ2-3	TRBD1	-	TGTGCCAGCAGCTCCGGGACAGGGGCTCCAGATACGCAGTATTTT	CASSSGTGAPDTQYF
TRBV12-3/TRBV12-4	TRBJ2-1	-	-	TGTGCCAGCAGTTTATCTTACAATGAGCAGTTCTTC	CASSLSYNEQFF
TRBV15	TRBJ1-2	-	-	TGTGCCACCAGCAGTTCGAAGCGCAACTATGGCTACACCTTC	CATSSSKRNYGYTF
TRBV6-5	TRBJ2-2	-	-	TGTGCCAGCAGTTACACCGGGACAAGGTTGACCGGGGAGCTGTTTTTT	CASSYTGTRLTGELFF
TRBV7-2	TRBJ1-6	-	few	TGTGCCAGCACCCTAACAGGGTACGATTCACCCCTCCACTTT	CASTLTGYDSPLHF
TRBV19	TRBJ1-6	-	few	TGTGCCAGTAGTATTTCGGCGGCTTCTTCACCCCTCCACTTT	CASSISAASSPLHF
TRBV6-2/TRBV6-3	TRBJ2-5	TRBD2	-	TGTGCCAGCAGCCCCACTAGCGGGGGGGCCGAGACCCAGTACTTC	CASSPTSGGAETQYF
TRBV5-5	TRBJ1-3	-	-	TGTGCCAGCAGCTTTCCAGCAGGGTCTGGAAACACCATATATTTT	CASSFPAGSGNTIYF
TRBV4-2	TRBJ2-1	-	few	TGTGCCAGCAGCCAAGCCCAAGCGGGACACTACAATGAGCAGTTCTTC	CASSQAQAGHYNEQFF
TRBV12-3/TRBV12-4	TRBJ2-2	-	-	TGTGCCAGCAGTTTATTAGGGGAGCTGTTTTTT	CASSLLGELFF
TRBV3-1/TRBV3-2	TRBJ2-5	-	-	TGTGCCAGCAGCCAAGGGAGGGGATACCAAGAGACCCAGTACTTC	CASSQGRGYQETQYF
TRBV2	TRBJ1-5	-	-	TGTGCCACCTCCAAGGAGGGGAGGCAGCCCCAGCATTTT	CATSKEGRQPQHF
TRBV20-1	TRBJ2-1	TRBD2	-	TGCAGTGCTAGTCCAATTTTAGCGGGAGGGACCTGGCGCAATGAGCAGTTCTTC	CSASPILAGGTWRNEQFF
TRBV25-1	TRBJ2-3	-	-	TGTGCCAGCAGTGAATGGGGAGCAGATACGCAGTATTTT	CASSEWGADTQYF
TRBV19	TRBJ2-7	TRBD1	-	TGTGCCAGTAGCGGGACAGGGGCGGACGAGCAGTACTTC	CASSGTGADEQYF
TRBV4-2	TRBJ2-3	-	-	TGTGCCAGCAGTACGCCCGAGACAGGAACAGATACGCAGTATTTT	CASSTPETGTDTQYF
TRBV7-9	TRBJ2-3	-	-	TGTGCCAGCAGACGGGACTCTAGCACAGATACGCAGTATTTT	CASRRDSSTDTQYF
TRBV11-1	TRBJ2-1	TRBD2	-	TGTGCCAGCGGCCTTACTAGCGGGAGTGGATGGAATGAGCAGTTCTTC	CASGLTSGSGWNEQFF
TRBV6-5	TRBJ1-3	-	-	TGTGCCAGCAGTTCCAGGGGCAGGGCTGGAAACACCATATATTTT	CASSSRGRAGNTIYF
TRBV5-4	TRBJ1-6	TRBD1	-	TGTGCCAGCAGAGAGAGACAGGGGAATTCACCCCTCCACTTT	CASRERQGNSPLHF
TRBV20-1	TRBJ2-1	-	once	TGCAGTGTGACTGGAGTGGATGAGCAGTTCTTC	CSVTGVDEQFF